This record covers a single TCR beta chain. Library preparation (for TCRbeta) was performed with unique molecular identifiers. One entry per CDR3 protein, called by TCRdb with MiXCR from the PCR reads. The profile shows a few hundred thousand distinct CDR3 sequences, over 20% of them singletons. The data derive from a study of T-cell reconstitution after alpha-beta-depleted transplantation in children. The CDR3 spans 17 residues. V usage is TRBV21-1 and J usage is TRBJ1-5. TRBV21-1 is recorded as a pseudogene. The source of this sequence is a boy under three years old with Wiskott-Aldrich syndrome, due to receive a stem cell transplant. Sequenced material: PBMCs, taken before TCRalphabeta/CD19-depleted stem cell transplant. The chain's CDR3 is CASSKWGSRYSNQPQHF. CDR3 in DNA: TGTGCCAGCAGCAAGTGGGGCAGTAGGTATAGCAATCAGCCCCAGCATTTT.